The present T cell receptor beta chain was sequenced within a study of CD8+CD57+ T cells in acquired aplastic anemia. Details on this clonotype: Its cognate antigen is unknown.

CDR3 size: 14 residues. Looked up from germline, CDR1 is ENHRY and CDR2 is SYGVKD. V lost 1 base, J lost 0 bases, and 5 bases lay in between. CDR3 and TCR beta VDJ profiling relied on a genomic DNA template. A single record per CDR3 protein comes from TCRdb applying MiXCR to the reads. The sample shows 200,000 to 250,000 distinct CDR3 sequences, roughly 57% of them seen only once. Study observations and caveats: A set of 25 to 35 CD8+ CDR3 sequences was shared between patients and controls, and these sequences appeared highly expressed in patients.

Sequencing was carried out using sorted CD4+, CD8+, or CD8+CD57+ T cells (not recorded which) from PBMCs. The chain employs TRBV10-3 and TRBJ2-3; no firm D call. The receptor was derived from a human donor in good health. CDR3 coding DNA: TGTGCCATCAGTGAGTTGATCAGCACAGATACGCAGTATTTT. It translates to CAISELISTDTQYF.